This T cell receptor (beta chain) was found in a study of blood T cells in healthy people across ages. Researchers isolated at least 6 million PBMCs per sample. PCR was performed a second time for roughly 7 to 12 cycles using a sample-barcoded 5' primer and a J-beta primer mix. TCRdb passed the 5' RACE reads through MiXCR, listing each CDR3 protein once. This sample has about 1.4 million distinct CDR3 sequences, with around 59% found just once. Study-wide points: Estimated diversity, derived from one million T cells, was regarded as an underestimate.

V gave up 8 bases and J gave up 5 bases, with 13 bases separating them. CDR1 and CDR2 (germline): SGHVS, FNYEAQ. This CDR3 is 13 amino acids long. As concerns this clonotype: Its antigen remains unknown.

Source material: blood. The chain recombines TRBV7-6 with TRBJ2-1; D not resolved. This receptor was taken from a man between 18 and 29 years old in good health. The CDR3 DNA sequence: TGTGCCAGCCGTCTGGCCCCCAACAATGAGCAGTTCTTC. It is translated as CASRLAPNNEQFF.